The source of this T cell receptor beta chain is a study of blood T cell repertoires in COVID-19. Study-wide background: In each case, the material was cDNA or gDNA derived from T cells, B-cell-depleted T cells, or PBMCs.

Germline V gives CDR1 SGHTA, CDR2 FQGNSA. Trimming removed 2 bases at V and 3 bases at J, with 8 bases between. The CDR3 contains 14 residues. Using immunoSEQ multiplex PCR, the repertoire was profiled, and TCRdb retains in-frame clones only, with some absent. The sample lists approximately 140,000 clones; roughly 89% were seen once. Material for sequencing was PBMCs or T cells enriched from blood (not recorded which). The rearrangement joins TRBV7-2 to TRBJ1-3; D unresolved. This sequence originates from a woman aged 50 to 65 who had been exposed to COVID-19. Written as DNA, the CDR3 is TGTGCCAGCAGCTTAATGGCAGATGGAAACACCATATATTTT. It is translated as CASSLMADGNTIYF.